Given below is one TCR beta chain in context. CDR3 length equals 18 residues. Trimming at V came to 4 bases and at J to 0 bases, leaving 12 bases not matched to a gene. Germline V gene lookup returns CDR1 MGHRA and CDR2 YSYEKL. The repertoire was sequenced with immunoSEQ multiplex PCR; TCRdb's copy has only in-frame clones and lacks some. Of around 100,000 clones in the sample, 87% are singletons; the top ten hold roughly 15%. This specimen belongs to a study of T cells in localized non-small cell lung cancer. The sequences come from peripheral blood, collected before any cancer treatment. The receptor comes from a man between 40 and 69 years old with stage I squamous cell lung carcinoma. The chain is built from TRBV4-1 and TRBJ2-3; 8 nucleotides line up with TRBD2. The CDR3 region has the DNA TGCGCCAGCAGCCTCCCTCGAGATAGCGGGGTCAGCACAGATACGCAGTATTTT. Its translation is CASSLPRDSGVSTDTQYF.